This is a list of T cell receptor beta chains from one sample in a study of T-cell reconstitution after alpha-beta-depleted transplantation in children. TCRdb independently ran MiXCR on the PCR reads; one entry per CDR3 protein. The data contain 300,000 to 400,000 distinct CDR3 sequences, less than 15% of them singletons. This specimen was PBMCs, taken from the stem cell graft. These receptors originate from a human donor who donated a stem cell graft to a child with Fanconi anemia. Each CDR3 is given with its conserved first and last residue. D genes are given only for firm matches. Some rows mark clone size as missing; the rest say once, few, many or name a class of expanded clone.

few	.	TRBV5-1	TRBJ1-1	CASSLAGDVTEAFF	TGCGCCAGCAGCTTGGCAGGGGATGTCACTGAAGCTTTCTTT
.	TRBD1	TRBV2	TRBJ2-5	CASSPGQSYQETQYF	TGTGCCTCATCACCGGGACAGTCGTACCAAGAGACCCAGTACTTC
many	.	TRBV16	TRBJ2-7	CASTMRQSAYEQYF	TGTGCCAGCACTATGCGACAGTCAGCCTACGAGCAGTACTTC
few	.	TRBV5-5	TRBJ1-1	CASSLMTYTEAFF	TGTGCCAGCAGCTTGATGACTTACACTGAAGCTTTCTTT
few	.	TRBV6-1	TRBJ1-6	CASSVGGWNSPLHF	TGTGCCAGCAGTGTTGGGGGTTGGAATTCACCCCTCCACTTT
.	.	TRBV20-1	TRBJ2-1	CSASRDRWYNEQFF	TGCAGTGCTAGCAGAGACAGGTGGTACAATGAGCAGTTCTTC
.	TRBD1	TRBV7-6	TRBJ2-4	CASSPFTGGDIQYF	TGTGCCAGCAGCCCCTTCACAGGGGGAGACATTCAGTACTTC
many	TRBD1	TRBV7-6	TRBJ2-5	CASSPGGPQETQYF	TGTGCCAGCAGCCCAGGGGGTCCACAAGAGACCCAGTACTTC
many	TRBD1	TRBV5-1	TRBJ2-1	CASSLSGQAYNEQFF	TGCGCCAGCAGCTTGAGTGGACAGGCCTACAATGAGCAGTTCTTC
.	.	TRBV5-6	TRBJ2-1	CASSSSPDRFDNEQFF	TGTGCCAGCAGCTCCTCGCCTGACAGGTTTGACAATGAGCAGTTCTTC
once	.	TRBV18	TRBJ2-5	CASSPTSDRQETQYF	TGTGCCAGCTCACCGACCTCCGACAGGCAAGAGACCCAGTACTTC
many	TRBD2	TRBV15	TRBJ2-5	CATSRDLAGSGGEETQYF	TGTGCCACCAGCAGAGATCTTGCGGGTAGCGGGGGTGAAGAGACCCAGTACTTC
.	TRBD2	TRBV12-3/TRBV12-4	TRBJ2-1	CASIPGASGINEQFF	TGTGCCAGTATCCCAGGCGCTAGCGGGATTAATGAGCAGTTCTTC
few	.	TRBV4-3	TRBJ1-2	CASSQVLLKGYTF	TGCGCCAGCAGCCAAGTTCTCCTAAAGGGCTACACCTTC
few	.	TRBV4-3	TRBJ1-1	CASSQGKRANTEAFF	TGCGCCAGCAGCCAAGGAAAGAGGGCGAACACTGAAGCTTTCTTT
many	.	TRBV4-2	TRBJ2-7	CASSHDSYEQYF	TGTGCCAGCAGCCACGACAGCTACGAGCAGTACTTC
.	.	TRBV12-3/TRBV12-4	TRBJ1-5	CASSLGSSVRPQHF	TGTGCCAGCAGTTTGGGGTCATCAGTCCGGCCCCAGCATTTT
.	TRBD2	TRBV7-6	TRBJ2-1	CASRSGLATYNEQFF	TGTGCCAGCAGATCAGGACTAGCGACTTACAATGAGCAGTTCTTC
.	.	TRBV29-1	TRBJ2-5	CSVGEGFGTQYF	TGCAGCGTTGGAGAGGGTTTTGGGACCCAGTACTTC
few	.	TRBV10-3	TRBJ2-5	CAISDTVGQETQYF	TGTGCCATCAGTGATACTGTGGGACAAGAGACCCAGTACTTC
few	.	TRBV18	TRBJ1-1	CASSPTYRGRLAEAFF	TGTGCCAGCTCACCTACCTATAGGGGGAGGTTGGCTGAAGCTTTCTTT
few	.	TRBV5-6	TRBJ2-7	CASSPWTRGREQYF	TGTGCCAGCAGCCCCTGGACGCGGGGTCGGGAGCAGTACTTC
.	TRBD2	TRBV5-1	TRBJ2-1	CASSFGLAGNFYNEQFF	TGCGCCAGCAGCTTCGGACTAGCGGGAAACTTCTACAATGAGCAGTTCTTC
.	.	TRBV7-7	TRBJ1-1	CASSSFNRDAIEAFF	TGTGCCAGCAGCTCTTTCAACCGGGACGCCATTGAAGCTTTCTTT
many	.	TRBV18	TRBJ1-5	CASSPGHNQPQHF	TGCGCCAGCAGTCCGGGGCACAATCAGCCCCAGCATTTT
many	.	TRBV4-2	TRBJ2-2	CASSHHIPGPEVNTGELFF	TGTGCCAGCAGCCATCATATACCGGGACCCGAAGTGAACACCGGGGAGCTGTTTTTT
once	.	TRBV29-1	TRBJ2-7	CSVEIGVGALEQYF	TGCAGCGTTGAAATCGGGGTTGGGGCTCTCGAGCAGTACTTC
.	.	TRBV5-6	TRBJ1-2	CASSLQSYGYTF	TGTGCCAGCAGCTTACAGAGTTATGGCTACACCTTC
.	TRBD1	TRBV19	TRBJ1-2	CASSKRDRPLTDGYTF	TGTGCCAGTAGCAAAAGGGACAGACCCCTAACGGATGGCTACACCTTC
.	.	TRBV4-1	TRBJ1-2	CASSQGPTWQNYGYTF	TGCGCCAGCAGCCAAGGTCCCACTTGGCAGAACTATGGCTACACCTTC
few	.	TRBV29-1	TRBJ2-1	CSATPGASYNEQFF	TGCAGCGCTACGCCGGGGGCCTCCTACAATGAGCAGTTCTTC
few	.	TRBV5-1	TRBJ2-2	CASSLFRAGRITNTGELFF	TGCGCCAGCAGCTTGTTCAGGGCCGGGAGAATAACGAACACCGGGGAGCTGTTTTTT
.	.	TRBV4-2	TRBJ1-1	CASSQEPVGGSGTEAFF	TGTGCCAGCAGCCAAGAACCAGTGGGGGGGTCGGGCACTGAAGCTTTCTTT
few	.	TRBV6-2/TRBV6-3	TRBJ1-3	CASTTSSGNTIYF	TGTGCCAGCACGACGAGCTCTGGAAACACCATATATTTT
few	TRBD2	TRBV20-1	TRBJ2-3	CSAMERGARDTQYF	TGCAGTGCTATGGAGCGGGGGGCGAGAGATACGCAGTATTTT
.	.	TRBV5-1	TRBJ1-5	CASSLGPSQPQHF	TGCGCCAGCAGCTTGGGACCCAGTCAGCCCCAGCATTTT
few	.	TRBV12-3/TRBV12-4	TRBJ1-2	CASRMRGRTSEGYTF	TGTGCCAGCAGGATGAGGGGAAGGACCTCTGAGGGCTACACCTTC